One sample yielded the 25 T cell receptor beta chains listed below, sequenced in a study of post-analysis software for immune sequencing data. General observations from the study: Comparison of patients with controls showed a handful of TRBV segments more frequent in patients, TRBV5-6, TRBV5-1 and TRBV20-1 among them.

What these receptors recognize is not known. Each TCR beta cDNA library carried unique molecular identifiers. Each CDR3 protein is one row after TCRdb ran MiXCR on the PCR reads. Counted here are hundreds of thousands of distinct CDR3 sequences, around 60% occurring once; the ten biggest clones make up over 9%. The sample comprised blood. The receptors here all came from a girl aged 2 to 9 with multiple sclerosis.

V gene TRBV5-1 combines with J gene TRBJ1-1; 10 nucleotides agree with TRBD1. From germline, CDR1 is SGHRS and CDR2 YFSETQ. The CDR3 consists of 16 residues. The junction had 8 bases not matched to a gene; V was cut back by 2 bases and J by 4 bases. The CDR3 coding sequence is TGCGCCAGCAGCTTAAATACGGGACAGGGGACCACTGAAGCTTTCTTT. Residues: CASSLNTGQGTTEAFF.

The rearrangement uses TRBV6-6 and TRBJ1-1; tentative D call: TRBD1 (5 bases). V gave up 3 bases and J gave up 11 bases, with 13 bases separating them. The CDR3 covers 12 residues. Germline V gives CDR1 MNHNY, CDR2 SVGAGI (reference sequence). The CDR3 coding sequence is TGTGCCAGCAGTTATCTGGAGGGGCTTGCTTTCTTT. This encodes CASSYLEGLAFF.

In DNA form, the CDR3 reads TGCAGCGTTGCCCATACAGATACGCAGTATTTT. Amino acid sequence: CSVAHTDTQYF. The chain is built from TRBV29-1 and TRBJ2-3; the D is unclear. The CDR3 contains 11 residues. Trimming removed 4 bases at V and 3 bases at J, with 5 bases between. CDR1 is SQVTM, CDR2 ANQGSEA, per germline.

A single count supports this clonotype. The chain carries TRBV5-5 and TRBJ2-5; D is possibly TRBD1 (6 bases). Germline V gene data show CDR1 as SGHKS and CDR2 as YYEKEE (reference sequence). V was shortened by 5 bases and J by 5 bases, with 13 bases between the two germline ends. This CDR3 is 13 amino acids long. The CDR3 here is CASSWTASETQYF. CDR3 sequence (DNA): TGTGCCAGCAGTTGGACAGCGTCGGAGACCCAGTACTTC.

This chain's CDR3 is CASSPGTSGSRSTDTQYF. The CDR3 region has the DNA TGTGCCAGCAGTCCAGGGACTAGCGGGAGCCGTAGCACAGATACGCAGTATTTT. The chain couples TRBV12-3 or TRBV12-4 to TRBJ2-3; 14 bases map to TRBD2. The trim removed 5 bases at V and 0 bases at J, leaving 7 bases unmatched. The CDR3 totals 18 residues.

The V and J genes are TRBV20-1 and TRBJ2-1; tentatively, D is TRBD2 (6 bases). The CDR3 has 16 amino acids. Trimming shortened V by 3 bases and J by 3 bases, and 18 bases separated the two germline ends. The germline V gene has CDR1 DFQATT and CDR2 SNEGSKA (reference sequence). The CDR3 DNA sequence: TGCAGTGCTAGTCCTCGTGGGGACTCCCTCTACAATGAGCAGTTCTTC. Its protein product is CSASPRGDSLYNEQFF.

The chain links TRBV2 to TRBJ2-3; D is ambiguous. This CDR3 has 12 residues. V lost 6 bases to trimming and J lost 5 bases, with 9 bases between them. The germline CDR1 and CDR2 sequences are SNHLY and FYNNEI. CDR3 amino acids: CASRLFLDTQYF. The CDR3 DNA reads TGTGCCAGCAGGCTCTTCTTAGATACGCAGTATTTT.

The chain couples TRBV5-8 to TRBJ1-5, with 8 bases aligning to TRBD1. Germline values: CDR1 SGHTS, CDR2 YDEGEE. The CDR3 extends over 15 amino acids. V was clipped by 4 bases and J by 5 bases; unmatched bases: 8. The CDR3: CASSTGQGWDQPQHF. Written as DNA, the CDR3 is TGTGCCAGCAGCACCGGACAGGGTTGGGATCAGCCCCAGCATTTT.

The chain links TRBV7-9 to TRBJ2-1; 12 bases match TRBD2. CDR1 SEHNR and CDR2 FQNEAQ come from the germline V gene (reference sequence). With V trimmed by 4 bases and J by 6 bases, 13 bases remained unmatched. The CDR3 has 18 amino acids. Here the CDR3 reads CASSSGLAGLGVGNEQFF. In DNA form, the CDR3 reads TGTGCCAGCAGCTCCGGACTAGCGGGATTGGGAGTTGGCAATGAGCAGTTCTTC.

This chain joins TRBV15 and TRBJ2-5; D gene unclear. V lost 0 bases to trimming and J lost 1 base, with 6 bases between them. The V gene's germline CDR1 is LNHNV and CDR2 YYDKDF (reference sequence). CDR3 size: 14 residues. CDR3 sequence (DNA): TGTGCCACCAGCAGAGATTGGGCCCAAGAGACCCAGTACTTC. Translating gives CATSRDWAQETQYF.

CDR3: CASSQDESYGYTF. CDR3 in DNA: TGCGCCAGCAGCCAAGATGAAAGTTATGGCTACACCTTC. The chain is built from TRBV4-1 and TRBJ1-2; D gene uncertain. Germline loops: CDR1 MGHRA, CDR2 YSYEKL. The ends were cut back, 0 bases at V and 5 bases at J, with 7 bases in the middle. This CDR3 has 13 residues.

The rearrangement links TRBV30 to TRBJ1-5; D is undetermined. Per the germline V gene, CDR1 is GTSNPN and CDR2 is SVGIG (reference sequence). V gave up 3 bases and J gave up 1 base, with 10 bases separating them. The CDR3 is made up of 14 amino acids. The DNA of the CDR3 is TGTGCCTGGAGCGGTCGGAGAAGCAATCAGCCCCAGCATTTT. It yields the protein CAWSGRRSNQPQHF. Based on the CDR3 plus reference TRBV30 and TRBJ1-5, the full variable domain is SQTIHQWPATLVQPVGSPLSLECTVEGTSNPNLYWYRQAAGRGLQLLFYSVGIGQISSEVPQNLSASRPQDRQFILSSKKLLLSDSGFYLCAWSGRRSNQPQHFGDGTRLSIL.

V usage is TRBV7-2 and J usage is TRBJ2-1; D remains ambiguous. This CDR3 is built from 15 residues. With 4 bases removed from V and 0 bases from J, the gap between germline ends came to 10 bases. CDR1 is SGHTA, CDR2 FQGNSA, per germline. CDR3 coding DNA: TGTGCCAGCAGCTATGACTGGAGCTCCTACAATGAGCAGTTCTTC. It specifies CASSYDWSSYNEQFF.

This sequence joins TRBV27 and TRBJ2-1; no reliable D call. CDR1 and CDR2 (germline): MNHEY, SMNVEV (reference sequence). V lost 7 bases and J 0 bases, leaving 13 bases between the germline ends. The CDR3 contains 15 residues. The CDR3 sequence: CASKTPASSYNEQFF. For the CDR3, the DNA is TGTGCCAGCAAAACTCCTGCTAGCTCCTACAATGAGCAGTTCTTC.

This clonotype was counted between two and nine times. This chain links TRBV12-3 or TRBV12-4 with TRBJ1-2; 7 bases fit TRBD1. V was pared by 5 bases and J by 8 bases, with 14 bases of the junction left unmatched. The CDR3 is made up of 15 amino acids. The DNA of the CDR3 is TGTGCCAGCAGTGAGACTGACAGGGACGGGGACGGCTACACCTTC. Translating gives CASSETDRDGDGYTF.

The chain recombines TRBV5-5 with TRBJ2-1; 13 bases are shared with TRBD2. Germline-derived CDR1 and CDR2 are SGHKS and YYEKEE (reference sequence). With V trimmed by 4 bases and J by 3 bases, 7 bases remained unmatched. This CDR3 spans 17 amino acids. The CDR3 DNA reads TGTGCCAGCAGCGCGGGGACTAGCGGGATATACTACAATGAGCAGTTCTTC. Protein sequence: CASSAGTSGIYYNEQFF.

This clonotype was seen just once. The CDR3 coding sequence is TGTGCCAGCAGTCCCGGGACTAGCGGGAGCTTCTCCTACGAGCAGTACTTC. As protein: CASSPGTSGSFSYEQYF. This chain links TRBV9 with TRBJ2-7; 14 nucleotides match TRBD2. The CDR3 sequence is 17 residues long. Looked up from germline, CDR1 is SGDLS and CDR2 is YYNGEE. The V and J ends lost 5 bases and 0 bases, in that order; junction bases with no gene match: 7.

The genes are TRBV7-2 and TRBJ2-7, with 8 nucleotides matching TRBD1. Germline CDR1 is SGHTA and CDR2 is FQGNSA. This CDR3 has 15 residues. With 2 bases clipped from V and 2 bases from J, the junction kept 5 bases outside the gene matches. CDR3 nucleotides: TGTGCCAGCAGCTTATGGGGGACAGGAGCCTACGAGCAGTACTTC. Amino acid sequence: CASSLWGTGAYEQYF.

This clonotype was seen only a few times. The chain joins TRBV7-3 to TRBJ2-1; 11 positions agree with TRBD2. Trimming removed 5 bases from V and 7 bases from J; junction bases left unmatched: 7. This CDR3 comprises 15 residues. Germline CDR1 reads SGHTA; CDR2 reads FQGTGA. The CDR3 here is CASSPGTSGVNEQFF. The CDR3 region has the DNA TGTGCCAGCAGCCCTGGGACTAGCGGTGTTAATGAGCAGTTCTTC. The full variable domain, in which reference TRBV7-3 and TRBJ2-1 provide the parts outside the CDR3, is GAGVSQTPSNKVTEKGKYVELRCDPISGHTALYWYRQSLGQGPEFLIYFQGTGAADDSGLPNDRFFAVRPEGSVSTLKIQRTERGDSAVYLCASSPGTSGVNEQFFGPGTRLTVL.

The gene calls are TRBV5-1 and TRBJ1-6; D gene ambiguous. V gave up 0 bases and J gave up 5 bases, with 6 bases separating them. From germline, CDR1 is SGHRS and CDR2 YFSETQ. The CDR3 extends over 14 amino acids. The DNA for the CDR3 is TGCGCCAGCAGCTTGGTGGGCGATAATTCACCCCTCCACTTT. This gives the protein CASSLVGDNSPLHF.

This clonotype was seen only a few times. The CDR3, as DNA: TGTGCCAGCAGCCAAGATTACGAGCAGTACTTC. Amino acids: CASSQDYEQYF. This chain connects TRBV3-1 to TRBJ2-7; D uncertain. Germline V gene sequence: CDR1 LGHDT, CDR2 YNNKEL (reference sequence). CDR3 size: 11 residues. The V end was cut by 0 bases, the J end by 4 bases, with 1 base between.

V usage is TRBV6-2 or TRBV6-3 and J usage is TRBJ2-3; D is ambiguous. The V end lost 6 bases, the J end lost 9 bases, and 13 bases lay between the germline ends. The CDR3 consists of 12 residues. Germline V CDR1 and CDR2: MNHEY, SVGEGT. CDR3 DNA sequence: TGTGCCAGCAGCATAACCCGAGGCACGCAGTATTTT. Its protein product is CASSITRGTQYF.

This clonotype was recorded only once. The gene calls are TRBV29-1 and TRBJ2-1, with D possibly matching TRBD1 (6 bases). V was pared by 5 bases and J by 3 bases, with 14 bases between. CDR1 SQVTM and CDR2 ANQGSEA come from the germline V gene. CDR3 length equals 14 residues. The CDR3 bases are TGCAGCGTTTCACCGGGACACGGCTACAATGAGCAGTTCTTC. Translating it yields CSVSPGHGYNEQFF.

The table lists this clonotype with a few counts. V usage is TRBV12-3 or TRBV12-4 and J usage is TRBJ1-2; perhaps TRBD1 as D (6 bases). Trimming stripped 6 bases from V and 7 bases from J, with 18 bases between. The CDR3 consists of 14 residues. The CDR3 DNA reads as TGTGCCAGCAGGGCTGATACAGGGTATGGTGGCTACACCTTC. Translated: CASRADTGYGGYTF.

V is TRBV29-1 and J is TRBJ2-1, with TRBD2 matching over 11 bases. The CDR3 length is 16 residues. V was clipped by 6 bases and J by 4 bases; unmatched bases: 11. Germline CDR1 SQVTM, CDR2 ANQGSEA. In nucleotides, the CDR3 is TGCAGCGTCGACTACCTAGCGGGAGGACATTACAATGAGCAGTTCTTC. It translates to CSVDYLAGGHYNEQFF.